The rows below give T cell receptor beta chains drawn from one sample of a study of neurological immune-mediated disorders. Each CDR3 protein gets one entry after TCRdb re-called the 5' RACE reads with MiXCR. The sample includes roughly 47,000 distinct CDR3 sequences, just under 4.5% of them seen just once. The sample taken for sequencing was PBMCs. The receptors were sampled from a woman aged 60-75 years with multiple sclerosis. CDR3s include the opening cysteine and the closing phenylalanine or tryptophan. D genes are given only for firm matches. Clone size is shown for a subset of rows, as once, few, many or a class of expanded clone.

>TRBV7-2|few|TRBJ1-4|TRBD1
TGTGCCAGCAGCTTAAGCAGGGGGCTAAGTGAAAAACTGTTTTTT
CASSLSRGLSEKLFF
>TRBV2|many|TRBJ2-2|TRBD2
TGTGCCAGCAGGCAAGCGGGACCCACCGGGGAGCTGTTTTTT
CASRQAGPTGELFF
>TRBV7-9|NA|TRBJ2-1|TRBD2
TGTGCCAGCAGCTTAGGACTAGCGGGGGTATACAATGAGCAGTTCTTC
CASSLGLAGVYNEQFF
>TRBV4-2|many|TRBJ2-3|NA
TGTGCCAGCAGTCCGGCAGGTCAAACTACGCAGTATTTT
CASSPAGQTTQYF
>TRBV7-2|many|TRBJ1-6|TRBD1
TGTGCCAGCAGCTTAGGGACAGGGGGGAATTCACCCCTCAACTTT
CASSLGTGGNSPLNF
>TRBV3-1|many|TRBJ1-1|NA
TGTGCCAGCAGCAAAGGGTCGGTCTCCACTGAAGCTTTCTTT
CASSKGSVSTEAFF
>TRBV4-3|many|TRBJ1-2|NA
TGCGCCAGCAGCCAAGAGGTCGGCAGAAATAACTATGGCTACACCTTC
CASSQEVGRNNYGYTF
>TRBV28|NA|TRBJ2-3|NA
TGTGCCAGTTACGGGGGCGGAGATACGCAGTATTTT
CASYGGGDTQYF
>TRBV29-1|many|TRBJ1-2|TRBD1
TGCAGCGTAGAACGGACAGGAATCTCCTATGGCTACACCTTC
CSVERTGISYGYTF
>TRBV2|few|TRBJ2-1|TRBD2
TGTGCCAGCAGTGGACGGACTAGCAGGAATGAGCAGTTCTTC
CASSGRTSRNEQFF
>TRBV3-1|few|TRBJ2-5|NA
TGTGCCAGCAGCCAAGGCTGGACAGGAGGGAAGACCCAGTACTTC
CASSQGWTGGKTQYF
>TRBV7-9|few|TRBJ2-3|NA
TGTGCCAGCTTGGGACCGCTCACAGATACGCAGTATTTT
CASLGPLTDTQYF
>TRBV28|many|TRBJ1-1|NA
TGTGCCAGCAGCGGGGACACTGAAGCTTTCTTT
CASSGDTEAFF
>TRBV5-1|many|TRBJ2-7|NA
TGCGCCAGCAGCTTGGCCGGTTCTGGGGCCTACGAGCAGTACTTC
CASSLAGSGAYEQYF
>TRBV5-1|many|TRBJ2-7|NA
TGCGCCAGCAGCTTAGAGGCAGCCTACGAGCAGTACTTC
CASSLEAAYEQYF
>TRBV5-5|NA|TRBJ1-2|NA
TGTGCCAGCAGCTTGTCGACCCCGATCGATGGCTACACCTTC
CASSLSTPIDGYTF
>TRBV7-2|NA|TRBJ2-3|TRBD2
TGTGCCAGCAGCTTACCGGGAGGTGGGACAGATACGCAGTATTTT
CASSLPGGGTDTQYF
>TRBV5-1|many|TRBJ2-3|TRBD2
TGCGCCAGCAGACTTGGACTAGCGGGAAACACAGATACGCAGTATTTT
CASRLGLAGNTDTQYF
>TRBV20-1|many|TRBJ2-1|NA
TGCAGTGCTGTTACTAGCCTCTCCTACAATGAGCAGTTCTTC
CSAVTSLSYNEQFF
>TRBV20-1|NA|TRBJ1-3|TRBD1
TGCAGTGCTAGGACAGGGACTGGAAACACCATATATTTT
CSARTGTGNTIYF
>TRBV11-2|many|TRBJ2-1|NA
TGTGCCAGCAGCTTAGAACCTCCTAGTAATGGGGGTTGGCATGAGCAGTTCTTC
CASSLEPPSNGGWHEQFF
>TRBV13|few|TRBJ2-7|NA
TGTGCCAGCAGTCCGGGCCTTGGCCCCCTGGAGCAGTACTTC
CASSPGLGPLEQYF
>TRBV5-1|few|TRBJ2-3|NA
TGCGCCAGCAGCTTGTGGGGTAGCGGAAGCACAGATACGCAGTATTTT
CASSLWGSGSTDTQYF
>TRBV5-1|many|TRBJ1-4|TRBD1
TGCGCCAGCTACCCGGGGACAGGAAATGAAAAACTGTTTTTT
CASYPGTGNEKLFF
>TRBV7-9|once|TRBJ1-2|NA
TGTGCCAGCAGCTCTCAGCTTACATTGAACTATGGCTACACCTTC
CASSSQLTLNYGYTF
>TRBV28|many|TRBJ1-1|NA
TGTGCCAGCAGTTTATTGTCGGGAAATGGTGAAGCTTTCTTT
CASSLLSGNGEAFF
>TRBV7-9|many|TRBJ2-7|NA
TGTGCCAGCAGCTTAGCGTTGTTTTACGAGCAGTACTTC
CASSLALFYEQYF
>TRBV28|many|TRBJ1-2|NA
TGTGCCAGCAGCCCACCTGATGGGGGTATGGCCTATGGCTACACCTTC
CASSPPDGGMAYGYTF
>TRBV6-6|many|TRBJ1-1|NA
TGTGCCAGCAGTTACAACAGGGTGGCCACTGAAGCTTTCTTT
CASSYNRVATEAFF